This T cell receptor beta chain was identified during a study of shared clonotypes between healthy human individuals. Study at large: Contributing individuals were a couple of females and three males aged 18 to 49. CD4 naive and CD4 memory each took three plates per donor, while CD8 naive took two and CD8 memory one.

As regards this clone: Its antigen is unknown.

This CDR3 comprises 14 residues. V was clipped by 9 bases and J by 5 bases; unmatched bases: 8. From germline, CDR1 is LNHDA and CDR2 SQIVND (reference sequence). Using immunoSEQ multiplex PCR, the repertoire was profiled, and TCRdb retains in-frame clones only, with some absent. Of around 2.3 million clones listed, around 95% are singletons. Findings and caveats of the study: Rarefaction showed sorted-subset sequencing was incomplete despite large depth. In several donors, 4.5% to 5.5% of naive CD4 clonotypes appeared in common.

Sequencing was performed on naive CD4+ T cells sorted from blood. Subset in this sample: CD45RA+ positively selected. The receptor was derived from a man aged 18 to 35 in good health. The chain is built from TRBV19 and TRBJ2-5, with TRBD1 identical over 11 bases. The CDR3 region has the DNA TGTGCCAGCCGCCGGGACAGGGGGTCGGAGACCCAGTACTTC. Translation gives CASRRDRGSETQYF.